The 21 T cell receptor beta chains below come from one sample, sequenced in a study of T-cell memory formation after mild COVID-19. One entry per CDR3 protein results from TCRdb running MiXCR on the 5' RACE reads. The sample holds approximately 500,000 distinct CDR3 sequences, around a quarter seen once. Sequences were obtained from PBMCs or a T cell subset sorted from them (not recorded which). The receptors stem from an adult woman who had mild COVID-19 (a few samples of this study predate the infection). Cell type and time point are not known.

This clonotype was seen more than once but under ten times. The rearrangement uses TRBV20-1 and TRBJ2-1; 11 nucleotides match TRBD2. V shed 5 bases and J 9 bases; nucleotides not matched to a gene: 15. The CDR3 runs 16 residues. Germline values: CDR1 DFQATT, CDR2 SNEGSKA (reference sequence). CDR3 in amino acids: CSAQTLGTSGISEQFF. DNA for the CDR3: TGCAGTGCTCAGACACTCGGGACTAGCGGTATTAGTGAGCAGTTCTTC.

The chain combines TRBV12-3 or TRBV12-4 with TRBJ2-7, with 9 bases identical to TRBD1. J gave up 6 bases and V 5 bases, and 8 bases lay outside the gene matches. The CDR3 sequence is 14 residues long. The CDR3 spells CASSPPGQGGEQYF. In DNA form, the CDR3 reads TGTGCCAGCAGTCCTCCGGGACAGGGAGGCGAGCAGTACTTC.

In its sample, this clonotype was seen a few times. The chain links TRBV20-1 to TRBJ2-4; 7 bases align to TRBD1. Trimming cost V 5 bases and J 5 bases; bases outside gene matches: 6. The CDR3 consists of 13 residues. From germline, CDR1 is DFQATT and CDR2 SNEGSKA (reference sequence). CDR3 in amino acids: CSALYRGENIQYF. The DNA for the CDR3 is TGCAGTGCTCTTTACAGGGGAGAAAACATTCAGTACTTC.

In this sample, this clonotype turned up a few times. The chain couples TRBV6-6 to TRBJ1-1; TRBD1 might be the D (5 bases). Trimming pared 10 bases from V and 5 bases from J, leaving 20 bases between. CDR3 length: 14 residues. Germline CDR1 reads MNHNY; CDR2 reads SVGAGI (reference sequence). The CDR3: CAIYSAGRGTEAFF. CDR3 DNA sequence: TGTGCCATCTACTCGGCAGGGAGAGGGACTGAAGCTTTCTTT.

Notes on this clonotype: The junction shows a germline mismatch at one end, possibly a read error. J is TRBJ2-5 and V is TRBV11-2, with 9 bases identical to TRBD2. The germline gives CDR1 SGHAT, CDR2 FQNNGV. The CDR3 runs to 12 residues. In nucleotides, the CDR3 is TGTGCCAGCAGCACCCTAGCGGGGTACCGTCACTTC. Amino acids: CASSTLAGYRHF.

Worth noting for this clonotype: This likely comes from a read error, as the CDR3 has no conserved phenylalanine or tryptophan at its end. It is unclear where the CDR3 begins or ends on the DNA, so no DNA is shown, and the CDR3 is as TCRdb lists it. V usage is TRBV2 and J usage is TRBJ2-3; TRBD1 reflects the table's D call only, with no check against the DNA. CDR1 and CDR2 (germline): SNHLY, FYNNEI. Ends included, the CDR3 has 11 residues. This CDR3 is CASRRQWSVNY.

J is TRBJ2-2 and V is TRBV5-1, with TRBD2 as a possible D gene (6 bases). The CDR3 has 14 residues. V lost 0 bases, J lost 4 bases, and 7 bases lay in between. Germline V lookup: CDR1 SGHRS, CDR2 YFSETQ. CDR3 nucleotides: TGCGCCAGCAGCTTGGACGGGAGCACCGGGGAGCTGTTTTTT. Translating it yields CASSLDGSTGELFF.

CDR3 sequence (DNA): TGTGCCAGCAGCGGGGGGGGTAGGGCAAACATTCAGTACTTC. This sequence encodes CASSGGGRANIQYF. The chain joins TRBV12-3 or TRBV12-4 to TRBJ2-4; the match to TRBD2 covers 8 bases. V shed 6 bases and J 6 bases; nucleotides not matched to a gene: 7. This CDR3 comprises 14 residues.

This clonotype showed up just a few times. The chain employs TRBV20-1 and TRBJ2-2, with TRBD2 matching 8 bases. Germline V lookup: CDR1 DFQATT, CDR2 SNEGSKA (reference sequence). V lost 0 bases to trimming and J lost 1 base; unmatched junction nucleotides: 4. The CDR3 length is 16 residues. The CDR3 DNA reads as TGCAGTGCTAGAGATGGGAGCGGGAGGAACACCGGGGAGCTGTTTTTT. Its protein product is CSARDGSGRNTGELFF.

The chain uses TRBV9 and TRBJ2-2; no clear D gene. The V end lost 1 base, the J end lost 0 bases, and 7 bases lay between the germline ends. Germline values: CDR1 SGDLS, CDR2 YYNGEE. The length of the CDR3 is 15 residues. The CDR3 sequence is CASSVRQANTGELFF. The CDR3, as DNA: TGTGCCAGCAGCGTAAGGCAGGCGAACACCGGGGAGCTGTTTTTT.

In its sample, this clonotype was seen many times. The chain joins TRBV14 to TRBJ1-2, with D hard to call. Deletions cut 1 base from V and 7 bases from J, with 10 bases between. Germline values: CDR1 SGHDN, CDR2 FVKESK. The CDR3 extends over 13 amino acids. This CDR3 is CASSQVTAGGYTF. In nucleotides, the CDR3 is TGTGCCAGCAGCCAAGTAACAGCGGGTGGCTACACCTTC.

The chain combines TRBV5-5 with TRBJ2-1; TRBD2 agrees at 14 bases. The V and J ends lost 0 bases and 9 bases, in that order; junction bases with no gene match: 2. CDR1 SGHKS and CDR2 YYEKEE come from the germline V gene (reference sequence). The CDR3 is 15 amino acids. CDR3 nucleotides: TGTGCCAGCAGCTTGGGAGGACTAGCGGGGGGTGAGCAGTTCTTC. Amino acids: CASSLGGLAGGEQFF.

This clonotype was counted a few times. The chain combines TRBV5-5 with TRBJ1-1, with D possibly TRBD1 on 5 matching bases. The CDR3 is made up of 13 amino acids. Germline V CDR1 and CDR2: SGHKS, YYEKEE (reference sequence). Trimming left V 2 bases short and J 4 bases short, with 9 bases between. For the CDR3, the DNA is TGTGCCAGCAGCTTTGGGACGGTCACTGAAGCTTTCTTT. This gives the protein CASSFGTVTEAFF. Complete variable domain (other parts from reference TRBV5-5 and TRBJ1-1): DAGVTQSPTHLIKTRGQQVTLRCSPISGHKSVSWYQQVLGQGPQFIFQYYEKEERGRGNFPDRFSARQFPNYSSELNVNALLLGDSALYLCASSFGTVTEAFFGQGTRLTVV.

The chain combines TRBV24-1 with TRBJ2-1; possible D gene TRBD1, 5 bases. Germline CDR1 KGHDR, CDR2 SFDVKD. The CDR3 extends over 12 amino acids. The germline V and J ends were trimmed by 7 bases and 10 bases, with 13 bases remaining between them. The CDR3 DNA reads TGTGCCACCAGGGGGCCTGGGGCCGAGCAGTTCTTC. Amino acid sequence: CATRGPGAEQFF.

This clonotype was picked up a small number of times. The rearrangement uses TRBV2 and TRBJ2-7; no reliable D call. The CDR3 contains 13 residues. Germline loops: CDR1 SNHLY, CDR2 FYNNEI. V gave up 7 bases and J gave up 3 bases, with 13 bases separating them. For the CDR3, the DNA is TGTGCCAGCAAGTCGGCAACCTTCTACGAGCAGTACTTC. Its translation: CASKSATFYEQYF.

The V call is TRBV7-8, the J call TRBJ1-4, with D unresolved. The CDR3 is 16 residues long. V shed 0 bases and J shed 0 bases, with 8 bases lying between them. CDR1 SGHVS and CDR2 FQNEAQ come from the germline V gene. The CDR3 sequence is CASSLARIATNEKLFF. The CDR3 nucleotides read TGTGCCAGCAGCTTAGCGCGGATTGCAACTAATGAAAAACTGTTTTTT.

Ten or more counts support this clonotype. This rearrangement joins TRBV4-1 to TRBJ1-5, with 9 nucleotides matching TRBD1. The CDR3 spans 17 residues. Germline CDR1 MGHRA, CDR2 YSYEKL. V lost 4 bases to trimming and J lost 5 bases; unmatched junction nucleotides: 12. The CDR3 nucleotides read TGCGCCAGCAGCCCAGGGCCGGGACAGGGAATCGATCAGCCCCAGCATTTT. Its protein product is CASSPGPGQGIDQPQHF.

There are a few counts of this clonotype. The chain has TRBV24-1 and TRBJ1-5, with D hard to call. Per germline, CDR1 KGHDR and CDR2 SFDVKD. Trimming stripped 4 bases from V and 4 bases from J, with 7 bases between. The CDR3 covers 13 residues. Here the CDR3 DNA reads TGTGCCACCAGTGAGGTAGGGAATCAGCCCCAGCATTTT. Protein sequence: CATSEVGNQPQHF.

This chain connects TRBV5-1 to TRBJ2-3; D tentatively reads TRBD1 or TRBD2 (5 bases each). The V end lost 0 bases, the J end lost 5 bases, and 16 bases lay between the germline ends. There are 16 residues in the CDR3. Germline V gene sequence: CDR1 SGHRS, CDR2 YFSETQ. CDR3 sequence (DNA): TGCGCCAGCAGCTTGGTTGGCAGGGCCGAGGGAGATACGCAGTATTTT. This encodes CASSLVGRAEGDTQYF.

This clonotype was observed a few times. The rearrangement uses TRBV6-5 and TRBJ2-6; either TRBD1 or TRBD2 may supply D (6 bases each). V was clipped by 6 bases and J by 0 bases, with 9 bases between them. This CDR3 has 15 residues. Germline assignment: CDR1 MNHEY and CDR2 SVGAGI. The CDR3 DNA sequence: TGTGCCAGCAGGGAGGGGGGCTCTGGGGCCAACGTCCTGACTTTC. This encodes CASREGGSGANVLTF.

This clonotype occurred a few times. The rearrangement links TRBV12-3 or TRBV12-4 to TRBJ2-1; 7 bases line up with TRBD2. Trimming cost V 7 bases and J 3 bases; bases outside gene matches: 9. This CDR3 is built from 15 residues. CDR3 coding DNA: TGTGCCAGCACCACAGTGGGCGGGGGCTACAATGAGCAGTTCTTC. Protein product: CASTTVGGGYNEQFF.